The 15 T cell receptor beta chains below all came from one sample that was sequenced in a study of blood T cell repertoires in COVID-19 (dated by TCRdb to the early 2020s). Library preparation used the immunoSEQ multiplex PCR assay. TCRdb's version of the immuneACCESS table is confined to in-frame rearrangements and falls short of the full clone set. An unresolved V gene accounts for under half of the shortfall where checked; the remainder is of unknown origin. This sample has about 300,000 clones in its table, and roughly 85% of those were observed once. Roughly 2.6% of the sample is held by the ten biggest clonotypes. The material sequenced was PBMCs or T cells enriched from blood (not recorded which). Every receptor here comes from a woman in her forties or fifties who had recovered from COVID-19.

The J gene is TRBJ2-7, the V gene TRBV7-2, with 10 bases aligning to TRBD2. Germline loops: CDR1 SGHTA, CDR2 FQGNSA. J lost 7 bases, V lost 1 base, and 4 bases had no gene match. The CDR3 runs 14 residues. The CDR3 loop is CASSLDLAGVEQYF. The CDR3 coding sequence is TGTGCCAGCAGCTTAGACCTAGCGGGGGTTGAGCAGTACTTC.

The chain has TRBV6-2 or TRBV6-3 and TRBJ2-5; TRBD2 aligns across 9 bases. CDR3 length: 16 residues. Germline assignment: CDR1 MNHEY and CDR2 SVGEGT. After removal of 2 bases from V and 5 bases from J, the junction contained 9 bases not matched to a gene. This CDR3 is CASSYHSGRSMETQYF. CDR3 DNA: TGTGCCAGCAGTTACCATAGCGGGAGATCTATGGAGACCCAGTACTTC.

The chain carries TRBV15 and TRBJ1-2, with D possibly being TRBD1 (5 bases). The length of the CDR3 is 13 residues. Germline V gene data show CDR1 as LNHNV and CDR2 as YYDKDF (reference sequence). V lost 5 bases and J lost 5, with 12 bases in between. CDR3 loop: CATSGGTVYGYTF. The CDR3, as DNA: TGTGCCACCAGCGGCGGGACGGTGTATGGCTACACCTTC. The full variable domain, with the rest looked up from reference TRBV15 and TRBJ1-2, is DAMVIQNPRYQVTQFGKPVTLSCSQTLNHNVMYWYQQKSSQAPKLLFHYYDKDFNNEADTPDNFQSRRPNTSFCFLDIRSPGLGDTAMYLCATSGGTVYGYTFGSGTRLTVV.

This chain joins TRBV19 and TRBJ1-4, with D hard to call. V lost 5 bases to trimming and J lost 12 bases, with 16 bases between them. CDR3 size: 13 residues. Germline loops: CDR1 LNHDA, CDR2 SQIVND (reference sequence). The CDR3 DNA is TGTGCCAGTAGTGCCGTCTCAGCGGGAGAACTGTTTTTT. Amino acids: CASSAVSAGELFF. The full variable domain, completed using reference TRBV19 and TRBJ1-4, is DGGITQSPKYLFRKEGQNVTLSCEQNLNHDAMYWYRQDPGQGLRLIYYSQIVNDFQKGDIAEGYSVSREKKESFPLTVTSAQKNPTAFYLCASSAVSAGELFFGSGTQLSVL.

The genes are TRBV7-2 and TRBJ1-1; D gene unclear. The V end lost 1 base, the J end lost 11 bases, and 29 bases lay between the germline ends. The CDR3 contains 18 residues. CDR1 and CDR2 (germline): SGHTA, FQGNSA. CDR3 coding DNA: TGTGCCAGCAGCTTAGTCCCCCTCCAGTCCGCGGGTGGTAGTGCGGCTTTCTTT. Translated, it gives CASSLVPLQSAGGSAAFF.

The genes are TRBV7-2 and TRBJ2-1; 11 bases fit TRBD2. Germline V gene sequence: CDR1 SGHTA, CDR2 FQGNSA. The CDR3 loop spans 15 amino acids. V trimming: 6 bases; J trimming: 6 bases; junction bases outside the gene matches: 7. CDR3 DNA: TGTGCCAGCAGTTTTAGCGGGAGGGCCCCCAATGAGCAGTTCTTC. Translated, it gives CASSFSGRAPNEQFF.

J is TRBJ1-2 and V is TRBV2, with TRBD1 as a possible D gene (5 bases). The CDR3 contains 15 residues. Trimming took off 5 bases at V and 6 bases at J, with 19 bases between the two ends. CDR1 is SNHLY, CDR2 FYNNEI, per germline. The CDR3 DNA sequence: TGTGCCAGCAGTTTTGAAGACCAGGGAGGTGATGGCTACACCTTC. As protein: CASSFEDQGGDGYTF.

The V gene is TRBV21-1, the J gene TRBJ1-5; the table's D call, TRBD1, has no DNA check behind it. TRBV21-1 represents a pseudogene. CDR3 length: 19 residues. In nucleotides, the CDR3 is TGTGCCAGCAGCAAAGTCCCCCGTGGGAGACAGGGGTGCAATCAGCCCCAGCATTTT. As protein: CASSKVPRGRQGCNQPQHF.

This chain connects TRBV5-3 to TRBJ1-4; a weak D match, TRBD1 (5 bases). TRBV5-3 counts as an open reading frame of uncertain function. The CDR3 runs to 15 residues. With 1 base removed from V and 7 bases from J, the gap between germline ends came to 14 bases. CDR3: CARSLPHGAGEKLFF. Here the CDR3 DNA reads TGTGCCAGAAGCTTGCCCCATGGGGCCGGTGAAAAACTGTTTTTT.

The CDR3 loop reads CASSLPTGQLNEKLFF. CDR3 DNA sequence: TGCGCCAGCAGCTTGCCGACGGGACAGCTTAATGAAAAACTGTTTTTT. V is TRBV5-1 and J is TRBJ1-4; 7 bases are a match to TRBD1. Unmatched junction bases numbered 7, after V lost 1 base and J lost 4 bases. This CDR3 spans 16 amino acids. From germline, CDR1 is SGHRS and CDR2 YFSETQ.

The chain joins TRBV6-7 to TRBJ1-5; 9 nucleotides agree with TRBD1. TRBV6-7 is an ORF, and what it does is uncertain. V shed 4 bases, J shed 5 bases, and the junction held 9 bases outside the gene matches. The length of the CDR3 is 16 residues. In DNA form, the CDR3 reads TGTGCCAGCAGTTCCAGGGACAGGGCTCGAGATCAGCCCCAGCATTTT. Amino acids: CASSSRDRARDQPQHF.

The chain has TRBV7-6 and TRBJ1-2; D perhaps matches TRBD1 (5 bases). Trimming pared 5 bases from V and 4 bases from J, leaving 14 bases between. CDR3 length: 14 amino acids. The germline gives CDR1 SGHVS, CDR2 FNYEAQ. Here the CDR3 DNA reads TGTGCCAGCAGCCCTGACCCGGGGGGCTATGGCTACACCTTC. It encodes CASSPDPGGYGYTF.

The V call is TRBV18, the J call TRBJ2-7; TRBD2 is a possible D gene (6 bases). Deletions cut 2 bases from V and 2 bases from J, with 10 bases between. This CDR3 has 14 amino acids. Germline lookup yields CDR1 KGHSH and CDR2 LQKENI. The CDR3 here is CASSPGGAAYEQYF. The CDR3, as DNA: TGTGCCAGCTCACCAGGCGGGGCGGCCTACGAGCAGTACTTC.

The chain combines TRBV2 with TRBJ1-1; no firm D call. The CDR3 runs to 13 residues. The V gene's germline CDR1 is SNHLY and CDR2 FYNNEI. V lost 3 bases and J 4 bases, leaving 9 bases between the germline ends. The DNA for the CDR3 is TGTGCCAGCAGTGAGATAGAGAGCACTGAAGCTTTCTTT. Translated, it gives CASSEIESTEAFF.

This chain joins TRBV11-2 and TRBJ2-2; D remains unclear. There are 14 residues in the CDR3. The V end lost 5 bases, the J end lost 5 bases, and 12 bases lay between the germline ends. Germline loops: CDR1 SGHAT, CDR2 FQNNGV. This CDR3 reads CASSPRTRTGELFF. The CDR3 nucleotides are TGTGCCAGCAGCCCGCGCACGAGGACCGGGGAGCTGTTTTTT.